This is a list of T cell receptor beta chains from one sample in a study of beta chain features in type 1 diabetes. TCRdb's copy holds only in-frame clones and misses some; the assay was immunoSEQ multiplex PCR. In the table there are over 20,000 clones, 49% of which are singletons. Sequenced: stem cell memory CD4+ T cells from blood. These receptors originate from a man younger than 45 with type 1 diabetes. Both conserved end residues are part of each CDR3. A D gene is named only where the DNA matches it firmly. Clone size is not always given. Where it is, it says once, few, many or a class for expanded clones.

few TRBJ2-1 TRBV5-1 TRBD1 TGCGCCAGCAGCTTGGGGGGGACAGGGAACTACAATGAGCAGTTCTTC CASSLGGTGNYNEQFF
few TRBJ2-7 TRBV19 - TGTGCCAGTAGTATAGCAACATTCTACGAGCAGTACTTC CASSIATFYEQYF
once TRBJ2-7 TRBV10-3 - TGTGCCATCAGTGTGGGCGGGTCGAGCTCCTACGAGCAGTACTTC CAISVGGSSSYEQYF
- TRBJ1-5 TRBV7-9 - TGTGCCAGCAGCTTAGAGACGGGTAGCAATCAGCCCCAGCATTTT CASSLETGSNQPQHF
- TRBJ2-7 TRBV7-2 - TGTGCCAGCAGCTTGGCGGGAAAGGGCTCCTACGAGCAGTACTTC CASSLAGKGSYEQYF
- TRBJ1-1 TRBV5-6 TRBD1 TGTGCCAGCAGCTTGGGCCCCGGGACAGGTTTCACTGAAGCTTTCTTT CASSLGPGTGFTEAFF
- TRBJ2-3 TRBV14 TRBD1 TGTGCCAGCAGCCTATCAGGGGGAGATACGCAGTATTTT CASSLSGGDTQYF
few TRBJ2-7 TRBV30 TRBD2 TGTGCCTGGGGGGGGGTGTACGAGCAGTACTTC CAWGGVYEQYF
few TRBJ2-7 TRBV29-1 - TGCAGCCTCGCAGGGGATGGCATTTACGAGCAGTACTTC CSLAGDGIYEQYF
few TRBJ2-3 TRBV11-3 TRBD2 TGTGCCAGCAGCTTAGATTCGGGAGGGACAGATACGCAGTATTTT CASSLDSGGTDTQYF
few TRBJ2-3 TRBV7-9 TRBD2 TGTGCCAGCAGCCCCGGGACTAGCGGCAGTGCTAGCACAGATACGCAGTATTTT CASSPGTSGSASTDTQYF
- TRBJ2-7 TRBV5-1 TRBD2 TGCGCCAGCAGCTTAGAGACTAGCGGGAAGTACGAGCAGTACTTC CASSLETSGKYEQYF
- TRBJ1-5 TRBV28 - TGTGCCAGCAGCTCCCTCGGCAATCAGCCCCAGCATTTT CASSSLGNQPQHF
few TRBJ1-4 TRBV27 - TGTGCCAGCAGCTTCAAACAGGCTGGTGATCCTGAAAAACTGTTTTTT CASSFKQAGDPEKLFF
few TRBJ1-4 TRBV29-1 - TGCAGCGTTGGGGGGCAGAATAATGAAAAACTGTTTTTT CSVGGQNNEKLFF
- TRBJ2-7 TRBV19 TRBD1 TGTGCCAGTACTATATCCGGGACAGGGGGCCCCTACGAGCAGTACTTC CASTISGTGGPYEQYF
- TRBJ1-2 TRBV19 TRBD1 TGTGCCAGTAGTATTGGATATCGACAGGGGAATGGCTACACCTTC CASSIGYRQGNGYTF